This TCR beta chain was observed in a study of cytomegalovirus exposure and HLA in healthy donors. Broader study findings: A further, later analysis showed that HLA-associated TCR beta chains (compared with equally common others) were more clonally expanded.

Researchers ran the PCR with 60 Vbeta and 13 Jbeta primers. The assay was immunoSEQ multiplex PCR, and TCRdb's table has in-frame clones only and misses some. In the table there are under 65,000 clones, approximately 82% of which are singletons. As for this clone: Antigen specificity is unknown.

This CDR3 contains 13 residues. V gave up 5 bases and J gave up 7 bases, with 15 bases separating them. Per germline, CDR1 SEHNR and CDR2 FQNEAQ (reference sequence). Specimen: PBMCs. V and J are TRBV7-9 and TRBJ2-7; perhaps TRBD1 as D (6 bases). The clonotype was recovered from a man aged 50 or older in good health and CMV-seronegative. The CDR3 reads CASSRTNQGEQYF. In DNA, the CDR3 is TGTGCCAGCAGCCGGACGAACCAGGGGGAGCAGTACTTC.